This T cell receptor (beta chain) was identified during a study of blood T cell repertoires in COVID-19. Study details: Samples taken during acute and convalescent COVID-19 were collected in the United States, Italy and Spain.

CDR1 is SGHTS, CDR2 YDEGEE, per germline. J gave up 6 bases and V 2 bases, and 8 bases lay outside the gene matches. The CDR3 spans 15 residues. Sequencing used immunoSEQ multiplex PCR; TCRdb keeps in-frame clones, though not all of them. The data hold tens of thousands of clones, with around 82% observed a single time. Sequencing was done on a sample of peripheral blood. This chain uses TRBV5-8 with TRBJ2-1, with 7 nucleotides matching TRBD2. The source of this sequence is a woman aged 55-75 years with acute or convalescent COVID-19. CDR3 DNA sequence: TGTGCCAGCAGCTTCCGACTAGCAGCGGGCAATGAGCAGTTCTTC. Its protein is CASSFRLAAGNEQFF.